This TCR beta chain was recorded in a study of blood T cell repertoires in acute mononucleosis. Findings and caveats of the study: Public beta motifs plus an AV5-AJ31 alpha motif appeared to drive GLC-BM selection.

This CDR3 has 16 residues. Time point defined: acute infectious mononucleosis, at clinical presentation within 2 weeks of symptom onset (visit 1). Tetramer loaded with BMLF1 280-288, PE-conjugated, was used for sorting. Template was cDNA from at least 8,500 tetramer+ CD8 T cells' RNA. Sequencing was performed with immunoSEQ multiplex PCR; in TCRdb, only in-frame clones are kept and a portion is missing. The table shows approximately 580 clones, with roughly two fifths occurring only once. Sequenced material: EBV GLC epitope tetramer+ CD8+ T cells sorted from PBMCs, taken during acute infectious mononucleosis. Subset: CD8 T cells binding tetramer with EBV BMLF1 280-288 peptide (GLC-BM). This TCR came from a man between 18 and 35 years old with infectious mononucleosis caused by EBV. This chain joins TRBV21-1 and TRBJ2-2; the D call of TRBD1 is as the table states it, not checked on the DNA. TRBV21-1 is labeled a pseudogene. The CDR3 DNA is TGTGCCAGCAGCCCTGGGACAGTCTCGAACACCGGGGAGCTGTTTTTT. Protein: CASSPGTVSNTGELFF.